The subject of this entry is one T cell receptor (beta chain). Its specific antigen is unknown. No clone much larger than this one lies a single base away; base qualities are absent. The CDR3 runs 14 amino acids, cysteine and phenylalanine included. Only the CDR3 DNA is retained, 42 bases long and in frame from the first base. From V the trimming removes 6 bases and from J it removes 9 bases, while the gene matches leave 10 bases of the junction unaccounted for. The germline V gene (reference sequence) gives CDR1 as MNHEY and CDR2 as SMNVEV. The sample belongs to a study of T cell repertoires in cytomegalovirus infection (dated by TCRdb to about 2019). Regarding the study in general: Donor HLA type was relevant to the analysis, because carriage of CMV infection together with the matching HLA type was indicated by public TCR beta signatures.

The sequencer was an Illumina HiSeq 1500. TCRdb reprocessed the public reads (quality trimming at Q25 with fastp, clone calling with MiXCR) and kept in-frame beta chains. Each record represents a unique CDR3 protein, reported with the most common genes and DNA among its rows. The sample records about 490,000 distinct CDR3 sequences, 16% of which are singletons. Of the sample, around 25% is held by the ten largest clones. General findings and caveats noted by the study authors: The ex vivo response was dominated by HLA-C-restricted CMV-specific TCR beta clonotypes, which also provided the single most frequent clonotype in two of eight donors. In both this cohort and an independent cohort of several hundred donors, the cumulative frequency of public TCR beta family members distinguished carriers of CMV infection plus the relevant HLA type.

The TCR sequence derives from a human donor in good health (CMV status not recorded). Some clones in this sample may be carry-over from other donors' samples. Sequencing was performed on CD8+ T cells from PBMCs. The chain joins TRBV27 to TRBJ2-7, with 11 bases matching TRBD1. Read as DNA, the sequence is TGTGCCAGCAGCCCCGGGACAGGGGGAGGCGTGCAGTACTTC. Protein translation: CASSPGTGGGVQYF.